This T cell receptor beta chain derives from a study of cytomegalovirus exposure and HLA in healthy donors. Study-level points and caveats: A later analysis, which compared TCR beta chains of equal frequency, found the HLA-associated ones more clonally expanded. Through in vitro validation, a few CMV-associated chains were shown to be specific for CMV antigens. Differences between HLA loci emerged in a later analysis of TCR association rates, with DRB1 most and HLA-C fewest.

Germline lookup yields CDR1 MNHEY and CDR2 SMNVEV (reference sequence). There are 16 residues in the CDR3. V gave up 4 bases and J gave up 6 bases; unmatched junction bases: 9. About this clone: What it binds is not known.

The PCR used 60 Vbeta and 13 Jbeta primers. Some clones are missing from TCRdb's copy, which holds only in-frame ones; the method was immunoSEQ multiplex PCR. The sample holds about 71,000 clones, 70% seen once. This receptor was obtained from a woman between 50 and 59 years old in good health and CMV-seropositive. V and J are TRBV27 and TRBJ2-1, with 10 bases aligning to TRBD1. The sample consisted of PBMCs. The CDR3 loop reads CASSSPGGTGANEQFF. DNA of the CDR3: TGTGCCAGCAGTTCACCCGGCGGGACAGGGGCCAATGAGCAGTTCTTC.